In this sample, the clone carrying this TCR beta chain turned up a few times. V lost 1 base and J 2 bases, leaving 5 bases between the germline ends. The CDR3 is 13 amino acids. Using RNA transcripts as the source, TCR beta CDR3 regions were amplified. The primer set for the first-round RT-PCR of the TCR CDR3 was HTBI. Via MiXCR, TCRdb re-called the multiplex PCR reads, giving one row per CDR3 protein. Of about 640,000 distinct CDR3 sequences detected, less than 25% appear once; the ten largest clones hold around a third. This sample was taken from a study of T cells in Graves' hyperthyroidism and ophthalmopathy.

Sequencing input: blood. The receptor comes from a man aged 25 to 45 with Graves' ophthalmopathy. The V call is TRBV12-3 or TRBV12-4, the J call TRBJ1-2; D is uncertain. The CDR3 DNA reads as TGTGCCAGCAGTTTAGTGGAAAACTATGGCTACACCTTC. Protein product: CASSLVENYGYTF.